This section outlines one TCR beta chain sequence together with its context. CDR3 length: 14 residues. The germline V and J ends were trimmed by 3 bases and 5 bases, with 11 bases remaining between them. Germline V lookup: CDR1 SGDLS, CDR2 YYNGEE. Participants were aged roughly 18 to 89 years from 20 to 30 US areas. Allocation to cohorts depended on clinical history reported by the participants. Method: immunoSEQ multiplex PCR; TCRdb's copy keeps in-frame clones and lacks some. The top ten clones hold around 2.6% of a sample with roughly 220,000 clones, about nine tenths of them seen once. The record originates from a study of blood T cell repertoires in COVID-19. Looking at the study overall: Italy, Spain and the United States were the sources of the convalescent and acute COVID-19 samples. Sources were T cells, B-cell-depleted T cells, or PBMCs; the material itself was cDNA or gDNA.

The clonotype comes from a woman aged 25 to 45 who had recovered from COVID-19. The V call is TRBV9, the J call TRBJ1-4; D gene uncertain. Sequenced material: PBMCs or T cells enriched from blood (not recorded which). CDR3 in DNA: TGTGCCAGCAGCGCAAACACAAGAAATGAAAAACTGTTTTTT. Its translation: CASSANTRNEKLFF.